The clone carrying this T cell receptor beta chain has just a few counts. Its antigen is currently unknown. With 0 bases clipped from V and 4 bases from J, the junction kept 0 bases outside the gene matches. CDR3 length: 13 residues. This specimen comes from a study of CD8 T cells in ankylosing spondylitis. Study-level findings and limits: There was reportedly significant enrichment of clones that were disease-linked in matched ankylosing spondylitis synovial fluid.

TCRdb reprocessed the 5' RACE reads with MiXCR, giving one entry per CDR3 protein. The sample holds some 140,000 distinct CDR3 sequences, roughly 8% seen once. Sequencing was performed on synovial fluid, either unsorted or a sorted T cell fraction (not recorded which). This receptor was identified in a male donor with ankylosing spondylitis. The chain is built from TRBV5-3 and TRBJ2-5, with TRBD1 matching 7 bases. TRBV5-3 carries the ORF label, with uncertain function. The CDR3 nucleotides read TGTGCCAGAAGCTTGGGACAGGGAGAGACCCAGTACTTC. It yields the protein CARSLGQGETQYF.